The rows below give T cell receptor beta chains drawn from one sample of a study of tumor-infiltrating lymphocytes in primary liver carcinoma. TCRdb re-called the multiplex PCR reads with MiXCR, one entry per CDR3 protein. Of 320,000 or so distinct CDR3 sequences listed, approximately 60% are singletons. Sequencing used peripheral blood. The receptors stem from a man aged 40-49 years with primary liver carcinoma and hepatitis B virus infection. CDR3s include the opening cysteine and the closing phenylalanine or tryptophan. Each record gives: CDR3 DNA, CDR3 protein, J gene, V gene, D gene, clone size. The D gene is left open where the match is weak. Expanded clones are given a class, and other clones once, few, many or no size at all.

DNA: TGTGCCAGCATCTTCGAGGGGGGAGATACGCAGTATTTT; CDR3: CASIFEGGDTQYF; J: TRBJ2-3; V: TRBV5-4; D: NA; size: NA
DNA: TGTGCCAGCAGACCGGGGGGGGCCCGGGCAGATACGCAGTATTTT; CDR3: CASRPGGARADTQYF; J: TRBJ2-3; V: TRBV2; D: TRBD2; size: NA
DNA: TGTGCCAGCAGCTTGGCGGGATTATACAATGAGCAGTTCTTC; CDR3: CASSLAGLYNEQFF; J: TRBJ2-1; V: TRBV5-4; D: NA; size: many
DNA: TGCAGCGTCCTTCCTGGCGGGGAGACCCAGTACTTC; CDR3: CSVLPGGETQYF; J: TRBJ2-5; V: TRBV29-1; D: NA; size: many
DNA: TGTGCCAGCAGCTTAGAACGGAGCTCCTACAATGAGCAGTTCTTC; CDR3: CASSLERSSYNEQFF; J: TRBJ2-1; V: TRBV7-2; D: NA; size: once
DNA: TGCGCCAGCAGCCCCAGGGCAGGGGGCGAGGAGCAGTACTTC; CDR3: CASSPRAGGEEQYF; J: TRBJ2-7; V: TRBV5-1; D: TRBD1; size: once
DNA: TGCAGCGTAGTCTTAGGTGGAGGGATATACAATGAGCAGTTCTTC; CDR3: CSVVLGGGIYNEQFF; J: TRBJ2-1; V: TRBV29-1; D: NA; size: many
DNA: TGTCCCAACAGCGAACCGGGGATCTCAGAGACCCAGTACTTC; CDR3: CPNSEPGISETQYF; J: TRBJ2-5; V: TRBV6-1; D: NA; size: NA
DNA: TGCAGCACAGGACAGGGGATGAACACTGAAGCTTTCTTT; CDR3: CSTGQGMNTEAFF; J: TRBJ1-1; V: TRBV29-1; D: TRBD1; size: many
DNA: TGTGCCAGCAGTCGGGGGTCGGAGACCCAGTGCTTC; CDR3: CASSRGSETQCF; J: TRBJ2-5; V: TRBV11-2; D: NA; size: NA
DNA: TGTGCCTGTCCCCTCAAATACGAGCAGTACTTC; CDR3: CACPLKYEQYF; J: TRBJ2-7; V: TRBV21-1; D: NA; size: NA
DNA: TGTGCCAGCAGTCTCCGACAGGGGGGGTGCACCTTC; CDR3: CASSLRQGGCTF; J: TRBJ1-2; V: TRBV28; D: TRBD1; size: NA
DNA: TGTGCCAGCAGTTACCCCGGGACAGGGCACGAGGAGCTGTTTTTT; CDR3: CASSYPGTGHEELFF; J: TRBJ2-2; V: TRBV6-6; D: TRBD1; size: once
DNA: TGTGCCAGTAGCTTTACTGCCAGTGACCTGCGAAACACCATATATTTT; CDR3: CASSFTASDLRNTIYF; J: TRBJ1-3; V: TRBV11-1; D: NA; size: NA
DNA: TGTGCCAGCAGGGGTAAGGGGAGGGTCTACGAGCAGTACTTC; CDR3: CASRGKGRVYEQYF; J: TRBJ2-7; V: TRBV28; D: TRBD2; size: once
DNA: TGTGGCAGCAGCCCTGCGGGGACCAAAAACATTCAGTACTTC; CDR3: CGSSPAGTKNIQYF; J: TRBJ2-4; V: TRBV5-4; D: NA; size: NA
DNA: TGTGCCAGCAGCTTAGGGCTAGCCGGAAGGGGGGATGAGCAGTTCTTC; CDR3: CASSLGLAGRGDEQFF; J: TRBJ2-1; V: TRBV7-9; D: NA; size: NA
DNA: TGTGCCAGCAGCTTTTTAGGTGCAGGCGGAAAAGAGACCCAGTACTTC; CDR3: CASSFLGAGGKETQYF; J: TRBJ2-5; V: TRBV11-1; D: NA; size: many
DNA: TGCAGTGCTAGAGATTATCTAGAAGATACGCGGTATTTT; CDR3: CSARDYLEDTRYF; J: TRBJ2-3; V: TRBV20-1; D: NA; size: NA
DNA: TGTGCCAGCAGAGCTAGCGGGAGGGCCAATGAGCAGTTCTTC; CDR3: CASRASGRANEQFF; J: TRBJ2-1; V: TRBV12-3/TRBV12-4; D: TRBD2; size: many
DNA: TGTGCCGCAGGGGGCGGCCACACCGGGGAGCTGTTTTTT; CDR3: CAAGGGHTGELFF; J: TRBJ2-2; V: TRBV6-2/TRBV6-3; D: TRBD1; size: many
DNA: TGTGCCAGCAGTTTCGAGCAGGGTGAGCAGTTCTTC; CDR3: CASSFEQGEQFF; J: TRBJ2-1; V: TRBV12-3/TRBV12-4; D: NA; size: many
DNA: TGCGCCAGCAGCTTGGCTTGGCAGAACACTGAAGCTTTCTTT; CDR3: CASSLAWQNTEAFF; J: TRBJ1-1; V: TRBV5-1; D: NA; size: NA
DNA: TGTGTCTGGAGTCCCTACCGGGAGGGAAGCACTGAAGCTTTCTTT; CDR3: CVWSPYREGSTEAFF; J: TRBJ1-1; V: TRBV30; D: NA; size: once
DNA: TGCGCCAGCAGCTTGTCCGGGACAGGGATAGGCGAGCAGTACTTC; CDR3: CASSLSGTGIGEQYF; J: TRBJ2-7; V: TRBV5-1; D: TRBD1; size: NA
DNA: TGTGCCACCAGTGAGAGTGTTGAAAGCACAGATACGCAGTATTTT; CDR3: CATSESVESTDTQYF; J: TRBJ2-3; V: TRBV24-1; D: NA; size: NA
DNA: TGTGCCAGCAGTGATGGGCGGGGGGGCGAGCAGTACTTC; CDR3: CASSDGRGGEQYF; J: TRBJ2-7; V: TRBV6-1; D: TRBD2; size: many
DNA: TGCGCCAGCACCGGACAGGGGCCGCAAGTCGGAGAGACCCAGTACTTC; CDR3: CASTGQGPQVGETQYF; J: TRBJ2-5; V: TRBV5-1; D: TRBD1; size: NA
DNA: TGCAGTGTTGAGGTCTTCTCTGTAAACACCATATATTTT; CDR3: CSVEVFSVNTIYF; J: TRBJ1-3; V: TRBV29-1; D: NA; size: NA